Shown below are 32 T cell receptor beta chains from a single sample sequenced in a study of T cell changes during pregnancy in multiple sclerosis. Clones were read by immunoSEQ multiplex PCR, and TCRdb kept only the in-frame ones, dropping some. Seen here are some 37,000 clones, 85% to 95% observed once, and the top ten hold less than 1.5%. The sample taken for sequencing was PBMCs (not recorded whether the cells were cultured). These receptors were collected from a female donor with multiple sclerosis, enrolled in a pregnancy study.

This clone is a singleton in its sample. This chain joins TRBV6-5 and TRBJ2-5; tentative D call: TRBD1 (6 bases). The germline V gene encodes CDR1 MNHEY and CDR2 SVGAGI. The CDR3 spans 14 residues. V shed 6 bases and J shed 3 bases, with 14 bases lying between them. The CDR3 sequence is CASSRGQKKETQYF. CDR3 in DNA: TGTGCCAGCAGCCGAGGACAGAAGAAAGAGACCCAGTACTTC.

The V call is TRBV7-2, the J call TRBJ2-1; possible D gene TRBD1, 5 bases. Trimming removed 5 bases at V and 7 bases at J, with 15 bases between. The CDR3 is made up of 14 amino acids. The germline V gene encodes CDR1 SGHTA and CDR2 FQGNSA. In DNA, the CDR3 is TGTGCCAGCAGCCTAAGGGGTAGTCGGAATGAGCAGTTCTTC. Protein: CASSLRGSRNEQFF. Using reference TRBV7-2 and TRBJ2-1 for the parts outside the CDR3, the full variable domain is GAGVSQSPSNKVTEKGKDVELRCDPISGHTALYWYRQSLGQGLEFLIYFQGNSAPDKSGLPSDRFSAERTGGSVSTLTIQRTQQEDSAVYLCASSLRGSRNEQFFGPGTRLTVL.

The genes are TRBV13 and TRBJ1-1; weak D call: TRBD1 (5 bases). Trimming stripped 3 bases from V and 1 base from J, with 6 bases between. CDR1 PRHDT and CDR2 FYEKMQ come from the germline V gene (reference sequence). The CDR3 is made up of 13 amino acids. CDR3 sequence (DNA): TGTGCCAGCAGCTTCGACAGGAACACTGAAGCTTTCTTT. Translating gives CASSFDRNTEAFF.

The CDR3 DNA is TGTGCCTGGAGGATAGGGGGCGCGGGCACTGAAGCTTTCTTT. Protein product: CAWRIGGAGTEAFF. The chain is built from TRBV30 and TRBJ1-1, with 7 bases that match TRBD1. The CDR3 is 14 amino acids. V lost 3 bases and J lost 4; bases outside the gene matches: 8. Germline values: CDR1 GTSNPN, CDR2 SVGIG (reference sequence).

This chain connects TRBV7-8 to TRBJ2-2; 8 bases fit TRBD2. This CDR3 is 15 amino acids long. Germline V gene lookup returns CDR1 SGHVS and CDR2 FQNEAQ. The V gene end was trimmed by 2 bases and the J gene end by 7 bases; junction bases not matched to a gene: 6. The CDR3 spells CASSLRAGVVGELFF. DNA of the CDR3: TGTGCCAGCAGCTTACGAGCGGGAGTAGTCGGGGAGCTGTTTTTT.

This chain connects TRBV5-8 to TRBJ2-5; TRBD2 agrees at 8 bases. The CDR3 runs 14 residues. Germline V CDR1 and CDR2: SGHTS, YDEGEE. V lost 3 bases, J lost 5 bases, and 6 bases stayed unmatched. The CDR3 bases are TGTGCCAGCAGCTCCGGGACTAGATGGGAGACCCAGTACTTC. Encoded protein: CASSSGTRWETQYF. Filled out from reference TRBV5-8 and TRBJ2-5, the complete variable domain reads EAGVTQSPTHLIKTRGQQATLRCSPISGHTSVYWYQQALGLGLQFLLWYDEGEERNRGNFPPRFSGRQFPNYSSELNVNALELEDSALYLCASSSGTRWETQYFGPGTRLLVL.

J is TRBJ2-1 and V is TRBV19; possibly TRBD2 for D (5 bases). CDR3 length: 11 residues. CDR1 and CDR2 from the germline V gene are LNHDA and SQIVND (reference sequence). V was shortened by 5 bases and J by 10 bases, with 9 bases between the two germline ends. The CDR3 nucleotides are TGTGCCAGTAGTTCCCAGCGGGAGCAGTTCTTC. Its translation: CASSSQREQFF.

This clone has only one observation. The rearrangement links TRBV13 to TRBJ2-3, with TRBD1 as a possible D gene (5 bases). Germline lookup yields CDR1 PRHDT and CDR2 FYEKMQ (reference sequence). Trimming took 3 bases from V and 2 from J, leaving 24 bases between them. This CDR3 contains 19 residues. The CDR3 protein is CASSFPAAGRQGPTDTQYF. The CDR3 nucleotides are TGTGCCAGCAGCTTCCCGGCGGCAGGGCGTCAGGGCCCCACAGATACGCAGTATTTT.

The V and J genes are TRBV7-2 and TRBJ1-5; D may be TRBD1 (5 bases). This CDR3 spans 12 amino acids. Germline V gives CDR1 SGHTA, CDR2 FQGNSA. The V gene lost 8 bases and the J gene lost 6 bases, with 11 bases spanning the gap. CDR3 nucleotide sequence: TGTGCCAGCGCGGGGGAGGGTCAGCCCCAGCATTTT. It yields the protein CASAGEGQPQHF. Combining the CDR3 with reference TRBV7-2 and TRBJ1-5 gives the whole variable domain GAGVSQSPSNKVTEKGKDVELRCDPISGHTALYWYRQSLGQGLEFLIYFQGNSAPDKSGLPSDRFSAERTGGSVSTLTIQRTQQEDSAVYLCASAGEGQPQHFGDGTRLSIL.

This clone turned up a few times. The chain uses TRBV10-3 and TRBJ2-2, with D unclear. The length of the CDR3 is 15 residues. Trimming took 6 bases from V and 0 from J, leaving 11 bases between them. From germline, CDR1 is ENHRY and CDR2 SYGVKD. This CDR3 is CAIRKLDANTGELFF. CDR3 sequence (DNA): TGTGCCATCAGAAAGTTAGACGCGAACACCGGGGAGCTGTTTTTT.

The V call is TRBV2, the J call TRBJ2-1; D may be TRBD1 (6 bases). Germline CDR1 and CDR2: SNHLY and FYNNEI. The CDR3 has 14 amino acids. With 11 bases removed from V and 3 bases from J, the gap between germline ends came to 17 bases. CDR3 nucleotides: TGTGCCGCCCACCGGGACAACGACTACAATGAGCAGTTCTTC. Its translation: CAAHRDNDYNEQFF. The variable domain in full, completed from reference TRBV2 and TRBJ2-1, reads EPEVTQTPSHQVTQMGQEVILRCVPISNHLYFYWYRQILGQKVEFLVSFYNNEISEKSEIFDDQFSVERPDGSNFTLKIRSTKLEDSAMYFCAAHRDNDYNEQFFGPGTRLTVL.

This clone was picked up a small number of times. The chain employs TRBV10-1 and TRBJ1-1; tentatively, D is TRBD1 (5 bases). The CDR3 consists of 15 residues. Germline V gene sequence: CDR1 WNHNN, CDR2 SYGVQD (reference sequence). Trimming left V 2 bases short and J 6 bases short, with 16 bases between. In DNA, the CDR3 is TGCGCCAGCAGTGAGCAGAGGGTGGGGGGATCTGAAGCTTTCTTT. This codes for CASSEQRVGGSEAFF.

The rearrangement links TRBV13 to TRBJ2-3; D possibly corresponds to TRBD2 (5 bases). Between the trimmed V and J ends, which lost 3 bases and 4 bases, there was a span of 11 bases. This CDR3 is built from 14 residues. CDR1 is PRHDT and CDR2 is FYEKMQ in the germline V gene (reference sequence). This CDR3 is CASSFTRSADTQYF. DNA of the CDR3: TGTGCCAGCAGCTTTACTAGATCCGCAGATACGCAGTATTTT.

This chain connects TRBV9 to TRBJ2-1, with TRBD2 matching 7 bases. The CDR3 extends over 15 amino acids. Per germline, CDR1 SGDLS and CDR2 YYNGEE. Trimming at V came to 6 bases and at J to 7 bases, leaving 13 bases not matched to a gene. The CDR3 bases are TGTGCCAGCACCCCCGGGGGGTTGCCCGAAAATGAGCAGTTCTTC. It codes for CASTPGGLPENEQFF.

This clone was observed a handful of times. The CDR3 here is CASSRTSGTYEQYF. The CDR3, as DNA: TGTGCCAGCAGCCGGACTAGCGGTACCTACGAGCAGTACTTC. The rearrangement uses TRBV7-2 and TRBJ2-7; 10 bases align to TRBD2. The CDR3 sequence is 14 residues long. Germline CDR1 SGHTA, CDR2 FQGNSA. Trimming removed 5 bases from V and 2 bases from J; junction bases left unmatched: 3.

Written as DNA, the CDR3 is TGTGCCTTTTTGACAGGCCCAAAACTGTTTTTT. Protein product: CAFLTGPKLFF. This chain connects TRBV30 to TRBJ1-4, with a possible D match to TRBD1 (6 bases). The CDR3 has 11 amino acids. Germline V gene data show CDR1 as GTSNPN and CDR2 as SVGIG (reference sequence). Trimming took 7 bases from V and 10 from J, leaving 13 bases between them.

V gene TRBV7-9 combines with J gene TRBJ1-1; no clear D. This CDR3 contains 13 residues. Germline V gene lookup returns CDR1 SEHNR and CDR2 FQNEAQ (reference sequence). V was shortened by 6 bases and J by 6 bases, with 14 bases between the two germline ends. CDR3 sequence reads: CASRLGWTPEAFF. The CDR3 DNA reads TGTGCCAGCAGACTAGGGTGGACCCCTGAAGCTTTCTTT.

The V and J genes are TRBV7-6 and TRBJ2-5, with 11 bases identical to TRBD2. J gave up 9 bases and V 6 bases, and 9 bases lay outside the gene matches. The CDR3 runs 14 residues. The germline gives CDR1 SGHVS, CDR2 FNYEAQ. For the CDR3, the DNA is TGTGCCAGCAGACCTCGACTAGCGGGAACGTCCCAGTACTTC. Translated, it gives CASRPRLAGTSQYF.

The chain links TRBV5-5 to TRBJ2-1; 13 nucleotides align to TRBD2. The CDR3 is 17 residues long. Germline assignment: CDR1 SGHKS and CDR2 YYEKEE (reference sequence). The junction had 3 bases not matched to a gene; V was cut back by 0 bases and J by 3 bases. CDR3 loop: CASSLGTSGRNYNEQFF. CDR3 nucleotides: TGTGCCAGCAGCTTGGGGACTAGCGGGAGAAACTACAATGAGCAGTTCTTC. The full variable domain, rest sourced from reference TRBV5-5 and TRBJ2-1, is DAGVTQSPTHLIKTRGQQVTLRCSPISGHKSVSWYQQVLGQGPQFIFQYYEKEERGRGNFPDRFSARQFPNYSSELNVNALLLGDSALYLCASSLGTSGRNYNEQFFGPGTRLTVL.

The chain combines TRBV4-3 with TRBJ2-3, with a tentative D call TRBD1 (6 bases). Per germline, CDR1 LGHNA and CDR2 YSLEER. CDR3 length: 15 amino acids. V shed 1 base and J shed 1 base, with 9 bases lying between them. The CDR3 DNA reads TGCGCCAGCAGCCAAGGGGCAGGGGGCACAGATACGCAGTATTTT. Encoded protein: CASSQGAGGTDTQYF.

This sequence joins TRBV7-9 and TRBJ2-7; D unresolved. Germline lookup yields CDR1 SEHNR and CDR2 FQNEAQ (reference sequence). V gave up 3 bases and J gave up 7 bases, with 13 bases separating them. CDR3 length: 13 residues. Written as DNA, the CDR3 is TGTGCCAGCAGCTTTGCGGTGGTGTCAGAGCAGTACTTC. This codes for CASSFAVVSEQYF.

A single count supports this clone. The chain combines TRBV9 with TRBJ2-1, with TRBD2 matching 13 bases. The CDR3 sequence is 16 residues long. Germline V gene data show CDR1 as SGDLS and CDR2 as YYNGEE. V lost 4 bases and J lost 9; bases outside the gene matches: 10. CDR3 loop: CASSIQLAGGAGEQFF. CDR3 bases: TGTGCCAGCAGCATCCAACTAGCGGGAGGGGCGGGTGAGCAGTTCTTC.

This rearrangement joins TRBV6-5 to TRBJ1-2, with a tentative D call TRBD1 (6 bases). This CDR3 comprises 13 residues. Germline loops: CDR1 MNHEY, CDR2 SVGAGI. V was pared by 4 bases and J by 6 bases, with 12 bases between. In DNA, the CDR3 is TGTGCCAGCAGTTGGACAGCGCAGGATGGCTACACCTTC. It specifies CASSWTAQDGYTF.

The chain couples TRBV28 to TRBJ1-5, with D possibly TRBD1 on 5 matching bases. There are 12 residues in the CDR3. Looked up from germline, CDR1 is MDHEN and CDR2 is SYDVKM. Trimming took off 6 bases at V and 7 bases at J, with 10 bases between the two ends. The CDR3 coding sequence is TGTGCCAGCAGGGGGGTCGGGCAGCCCCAGCATTTT. This encodes CASRGVGQPQHF.

This clone was seen more than once but under ten times. J is TRBJ1-2 and V is TRBV7-9; D may be TRBD1 (5 bases). The germline CDR1 and CDR2 sequences are SEHNR and FQNEAQ (reference sequence). Trimming shortened V by 5 bases and J by 9 bases, and 16 bases separated the two germline ends. This CDR3 has 13 amino acids. CDR3 nucleotides: TGTGCCAGCAGCCCCCCGGGACTCGTGCGCTACACCTTC. It is translated as CASSPPGLVRYTF.

The V gene is TRBV12-5, the J gene TRBJ2-2; D gene uncertain. The V and J ends lost 1 base and 5 bases respectively, with 14 bases between them. The CDR3 consists of 16 residues. Germline values: CDR1 LGHNT, CDR2 FRNRAP. DNA for the CDR3: TGTGCTAGTGGTTTGGGCTCGAGTGTTGCTACCGGGGAGCTGTTTTTT. Its translation: CASGLGSSVATGELFF.

The chain is built from TRBV5-4 and TRBJ1-1, with TRBD1 matching 11 bases. The CDR3 has 15 amino acids. V lost 0 bases to trimming and J lost 4 bases; unmatched junction nucleotides: 2. Germline V gene sequence: CDR1 SGHNT, CDR2 YYREEE (reference sequence). Written as DNA, the CDR3 is TGTGCCAGCAGCTTGGTGGGACAGGGGGGCACTGAAGCTTTCTTT. This translates into CASSLVGQGGTEAFF.

V is TRBV27 and J is TRBJ2-7; TRBD2 aligns across 8 bases. Germline V gene lookup returns CDR1 MNHEY and CDR2 SMNVEV (reference sequence). The J segment lost 6 bases and the V segment lost 3 bases, leaving 13 bases of the junction unmatched. The CDR3 is 16 amino acids. The CDR3 DNA reads TGTGCCAGCAGTTTTTTGGCGGGGGGTTGGTCCGGCGAGCAGTACTTC. As protein: CASSFLAGGWSGEQYF.

A word on this clone: Different DNA sequences within this sample yield the same CDR3. The chain links TRBV5-1 to TRBJ2-2; 7 bases line up with TRBD1. The germline CDR1 and CDR2 sequences are SGHRS and YFSETQ. J lost 4 bases, V lost 4 bases, and 10 bases had no gene match. The CDR3 loop spans 16 amino acids. The CDR3 spells CASSPRQGWGTGELFF. In DNA form, the CDR3 reads TGCGCCAGCAGCCCGAGACAGGGTTGGGGCACCGGGGAGCTGTTTTTT.

The chain recombines TRBV19 with TRBJ2-3; 9 nucleotides line up with TRBD1. Trimming removed 0 bases from V and 5 bases from J; junction bases left unmatched: 12. From germline, CDR1 is LNHDA and CDR2 SQIVND (reference sequence). This CDR3 contains 18 residues. The CDR3 DNA sequence: TGTGCCAGTAGTATAGATCGTTTGGGGACAGGGAGACGAGATACGCAGTATTTT. It translates to CASSIDRLGTGRRDTQYF.

This clone was observed a single time. The V gene is TRBV5-4, the J gene TRBJ2-6; tentative D call: TRBD1 (5 bases). This CDR3 region has 15 residues. The germline CDR1 and CDR2 sequences are SGHNT and YYREEE (reference sequence). Trimming removed 5 bases from V and 0 bases from J, with 9 bases in between. The CDR3 sequence is CASREDSSGANVLTF. The CDR3 DNA follows: TGTGCCAGCAGGGAAGACAGCTCTGGGGCCAACGTCCTGACTTTC.

The chain uses TRBV18 and TRBJ2-2, with TRBD2 identical over 8 bases. The CDR3 length is 14 residues. Germline assignment: CDR1 KGHSH and CDR2 LQKENI. The ends lost 6 bases at V and 5 bases at J; junction bases unmatched: 5. This CDR3 is CASSQRETTGELFF. CDR3 bases: TGTGCCAGCTCCCAGCGGGAGACTACCGGGGAGCTGTTTTTT.